What follows are 28 T cell receptor beta chains derived from one specimen sequenced in a study of T cells in Graves' hyperthyroidism and ophthalmopathy. The TCR beta CDR3 regions underwent amplification using RNA transcripts as the source. The TCR CDR3 first-round RT-PCR relied on the HTBI primer set. From the multiplex PCR reads, TCRdb called clonotypes with MiXCR, one entry per CDR3 protein. Seen here are about 380,000 distinct CDR3 sequences, roughly 20% observed once, and the top ten hold less than 45%. Sequenced input: blood. The receptors were gathered from a man aged 18 to 30 with Graves' ophthalmopathy.

This clonotype was found many times. The genes are TRBV5-1 and TRBJ1-1, with a tentative D call TRBD1 (6 bases). Trimming pared 0 bases from V and 3 bases from J, leaving 9 bases between. Per germline, CDR1 SGHRS and CDR2 YFSETQ. CDR3 length: 14 residues. The CDR3 DNA sequence: TGCGCCAGCAGCTTGGACAGGGTGGACACTGAAGCTTTCTTT. Translating gives CASSLDRVDTEAFF.

This chain links TRBV6-1 with TRBJ1-2; 9 bases fit TRBD1. This CDR3 region has 14 residues. Germline CDR1 reads MNHNS; CDR2 reads SASEGT. With V trimmed by 3 bases and J by 2 bases, 1 base remained unmatched. The CDR3 sequence: CASSETGGNYGYTF. In DNA form, the CDR3 reads TGTGCCAGCAGTGAGACAGGGGGGAACTATGGCTACACCTTC.

The CDR3 bases are TGCAGTGCTAGAGGCAGTAAGGGACCCAATGAGCAGTTCTTC. It codes for CSARGSKGPNEQFF. J is TRBJ2-1 and V is TRBV20-1, with D possibly being TRBD1 or TRBD2 (5 bases each). Germline CDR1 and CDR2: DFQATT and SNEGSKA (reference sequence). This CDR3 is built from 14 residues. The germline V and J ends were trimmed by 1 base and 6 bases, with 13 bases remaining between them.

V and J are TRBV24-1 and TRBJ1-5; D not certain. The length of the CDR3 is 18 residues. Germline V gene sequence: CDR1 KGHDR, CDR2 SFDVKD. With 1 base removed from V and 1 base from J, the gap between germline ends came to 16 bases. CDR3: CATSDFGPESWSNQPQHF. The CDR3 bases are TGTGCCACCAGTGATTTTGGTCCTGAGAGTTGGAGCAATCAGCCCCAGCATTTT.

This clonotype was seen at least ten times. The V and J genes are TRBV11-2 and TRBJ1-1; D is possibly TRBD1 (5 bases). V lost 5 bases and J 6 bases, leaving 13 bases between the germline ends. The CDR3 spans 13 residues. Germline CDR1 is SGHAT and CDR2 is FQNNGV. CDR3: CASSLYRNAEAFF. The CDR3 nucleotides are TGTGCCAGCAGCCTTTACAGGAATGCTGAAGCTTTCTTT.

The chain employs TRBV2 and TRBJ1-2; 8 bases map to TRBD1. Germline CDR1 is SNHLY and CDR2 is FYNNEI. After removal of 3 bases from V and 8 bases from J, the junction contained 8 bases not matched to a gene. This CDR3 is 14 amino acids long. The CDR3 coding sequence is TGTGCCAGCAGTGAGCGGACAGGGATCCTCGGCTACACCTTC. Translating gives CASSERTGILGYTF.

In its sample, this clonotype was seen many times. This rearrangement joins TRBV12-3 or TRBV12-4 to TRBJ1-1, with D tentatively TRBD1 (5 bases). There are 13 residues in the CDR3. Trimming removed 6 bases at V and 5 bases at J, with 13 bases between. Written as DNA, the CDR3 is TGTGCCAGCAGGGGAAGGGGTTCGACTGAAGCTTTCTTT. As protein: CASRGRGSTEAFF.

J is TRBJ2-3 and V is TRBV25-1; TRBD2 matches 12 bases. Germline assignment: CDR1 MGHDK and CDR2 SYGVNS. The V segment lost 4 bases and the J segment 5 bases; nucleotides outside the gene matches: 4. The CDR3 loop spans 15 amino acids. This CDR3 is CASSGRLAGEDTQYF. CDR3 sequence (DNA): TGTGCCAGCAGTGGAAGACTAGCGGGGGAAGATACGCAGTATTTT.

The rearrangement uses TRBV7-9 and TRBJ1-6, with D possibly being TRBD1 (5 bases). Trimming took off 3 bases at V and 5 bases at J, with 11 bases between the two ends. Looked up from germline, CDR1 is SEHNR and CDR2 is FQNEAQ (reference sequence). The CDR3 runs 15 residues. The DNA of the CDR3 is TGTGCCAGCAGCTTTGGATCGACAGATAATTCACCCCTCCACTTT. The encoded protein is CASSFGSTDNSPLHF.

The V gene is TRBV4-1, the J gene TRBJ2-2, with 10 bases aligning to TRBD1. The CDR3 length is 16 residues. J gave up 3 bases and V 4 bases, and 5 bases lay outside the gene matches. CDR1 is MGHRA and CDR2 is YSYEKL in the germline V gene. CDR3 in amino acids: CASSLRQGAYTGELFF. CDR3 DNA sequence: TGCGCCAGCAGCCTTCGACAGGGGGCCTACACCGGGGAGCTGTTTTTT.

This clonotype was seen ten or more times. This chain uses TRBV6-1 with TRBJ2-7, with D tentatively TRBD1 (5 bases). This CDR3 is 16 amino acids long. The germline CDR1 and CDR2 sequences are MNHNS and SASEGT. With 3 bases removed from V and 3 bases from J, the gap between germline ends came to 18 bases. CDR3 DNA sequence: TGTGCCAGCAGTGATGGGGCAGCCCACCAGTACTACGAGCAGTACTTC. It encodes CASSDGAAHQYYEQYF.

This clonotype was counted ten times or more. This chain uses TRBV11-3 with TRBJ1-2, with D hard to call. The CDR3 consists of 17 residues. Germline V lookup: CDR1 SGHNT, CDR2 YENEEA. V was shortened by 0 bases and J by 2 bases, with 16 bases between the two germline ends. Written as DNA, the CDR3 is TGTGCCAGCAGCTTAGAGCCACCCCCCGCGGAAAACTATGGCTACACCTTC. Translating gives CASSLEPPPAENYGYTF. Full variable domain (missing parts from reference TRBV11-3 and TRBJ1-2): EAGVVQSPRYKIIEKKQPVAFWCNPISGHNTLYWYLQNLGQGPELLIRYENEEAVDDSQLPKDRFSAERLKGVDSTLKIQPAELGDSAVYLCASSLEPPPAENYGYTFGSGTRLTVV.

CDR3 bases: TGTGCCAGCAGCTTCCTCGGGGGGAACATTCAGTACTTC. Protein product: CASSFLGGNIQYF. The chain employs TRBV7-2 and TRBJ2-4, with TRBD2 matching over 7 bases. The V segment lost 3 bases and the J segment 7 bases; nucleotides outside the gene matches: 3. The CDR3 loop spans 13 amino acids. Germline CDR1 and CDR2: SGHTA and FQGNSA.

Many counts were recorded for this clonotype. V is TRBV27 and J is TRBJ2-3, with D unclear. This CDR3 contains 14 residues. Germline CDR1 MNHEY, CDR2 SMNVEV (reference sequence). The V end lost 3 bases, the J end lost 5 bases, and 12 bases lay between the germline ends. This CDR3 reads CASSFWADRDTQYF. CDR3 coding DNA: TGTGCCAGCAGTTTCTGGGCGGACCGAGATACGCAGTATTTT.

The rearrangement links TRBV6-1 to TRBJ1-4; no reliable D call. This CDR3 is 17 amino acids long. CDR1 is MNHNS, CDR2 SASEGT, per germline. V was pared by 1 base and J by 4 bases, with 16 bases between. CDR3 DNA sequence: TGTGCCAGCAGTGAAGGATGGAGGGCACCGAGTAATGAAAAACTGTTTTTT. Protein product: CASSEGWRAPSNEKLFF.

This clonotype was seen many times. The chain carries TRBV2 and TRBJ2-3; D remains unclear. The V gene's germline CDR1 is SNHLY and CDR2 FYNNEI. CDR3 length: 12 residues. Trimming shortened V by 6 bases and J by 6 bases, and 10 bases separated the two germline ends. CDR3 nucleotide sequence: TGTGCCAGCAGGATACGGACGGATACGCAGTATTTT. As protein: CASRIRTDTQYF.

This chain uses TRBV7-3 with TRBJ2-3; the D gene is possibly TRBD2 (6 bases). The length of the CDR3 is 16 residues. CDR1 SGHTA and CDR2 FQGTGA come from the germline V gene. V was cut by 5 bases and J by 6 bases, with 21 bases left in between. This chain's CDR3 is CASSDQLAPVTDTQYF. CDR3 bases: TGTGCCAGCAGCGACCAACTAGCCCCGGTAACCGATACGCAGTATTTT.

This sequence joins TRBV2 and TRBJ1-3; the D gene is possibly TRBD1 (5 bases). Per germline, CDR1 SNHLY and CDR2 FYNNEI. The CDR3 contains 14 residues. Trimming removed 2 bases from V and 2 bases from J, with 7 bases in between. CDR3 sequence (DNA): TGTGCCAGCAGTGAACCGGGGGCTGGAAACACCATATATTTT. Translated, it gives CASSEPGAGNTIYF.

The sample holds many counts of this clonotype. The gene calls are TRBV5-1 and TRBJ2-1; D unresolved. This CDR3 spans 12 amino acids. Germline V gene data show CDR1 as SGHRS and CDR2 as YFSETQ. Trimming stripped 0 bases from V and 8 bases from J, with 6 bases between. For the CDR3, the DNA is TGCGCCAGCAGCTTGGTGGCTCATGAGCAGTTCTTC. It specifies CASSLVAHEQFF.

V gene TRBV2 combines with J gene TRBJ1-2, with TRBD1 matching over 7 bases. Unmatched junction bases numbered 16, after V lost 5 bases and J lost 7 bases. Germline V CDR1 and CDR2: SNHLY, FYNNEI. The CDR3 length is 16 residues. CDR3 DNA: TGTGCCAGCAGTCCCATACGACAGGGCGGTATGAGTGGCTACACCTTC. It specifies CASSPIRQGGMSGYTF.

The chain is built from TRBV19 and TRBJ2-4; the D is unclear. TRBJ2-1 matches the DNA end more closely, so the J call is doubtful. Per germline, CDR1 LNHDA and CDR2 SQIVND (reference sequence). The CDR3 has 11 residues. This CDR3 reads CASRSGQLQFF. The CDR3 region has the DNA TGTGCCAGTAGGAGTGGCCAGCTTCAGTTCTTC.

The CDR3 sequence: CASSLSSRNQPQHF. The CDR3 DNA follows: TGTGCCAGCAGTTTATCCTCCCGTAATCAGCCCCAGCATTTT. The chain links TRBV28 to TRBJ1-5, with unresolved D. V shed 1 base and J shed 4 bases, with 8 bases lying between them. Germline values: CDR1 MDHEN, CDR2 SYDVKM. This CDR3 region has 14 residues. Full variable domain (rest looked up from reference TRBV28 and TRBJ1-5): DVKVTQSSRYLVKRTGEKVFLECVQDMDHENMFWYRQDPGLGLRLIYFSYDVKMKEKGDIPEGYSVSREKKERFSLILESASTNQTSMYLCASSLSSRNQPQHFGDGTRLSIL.

The V gene is TRBV15, the J gene TRBJ2-2; D uncertain. V lost 3 bases and J 1 base, leaving 6 bases between the germline ends. Germline V gene sequence: CDR1 LNHNV, CDR2 YYDKDF (reference sequence). There are 14 residues in the CDR3. This CDR3 reads CATSSSVNTGELFF. The CDR3 DNA sequence: TGTGCCACCAGCAGTTCCGTGAACACCGGGGAGCTGTTTTTT. The complete variable domain, with remaining parts taken from reference TRBV15 and TRBJ2-2, reads DAMVIQNPRYQVTQFGKPVTLSCSQTLNHNVMYWYQQKSSQAPKLLFHYYDKDFNNEADTPDNFQSRRPNTSFCFLDIRSPGLGDTAMYLCATSSSVNTGELFFGEGSRLTVL.

The V and J genes are TRBV28 and TRBJ2-7; 8 positions agree with TRBD1. The CDR3 runs to 15 residues. Per the germline V gene, CDR1 is MDHEN and CDR2 is SYDVKM. V trimming: 5 bases; J trimming: 3 bases; junction bases outside the gene matches: 9. This CDR3 is CASSGPGQGYYEQYF. CDR3 in DNA: TGTGCCAGCAGTGGGCCCGGACAGGGATACTACGAGCAGTACTTC.

The rearrangement links TRBV5-1 to TRBJ2-2, with no clear D. Germline lookup yields CDR1 SGHRS and CDR2 YFSETQ. Deletions cut 0 bases from V and 5 bases from J, with 14 bases between. CDR3 size: 16 residues. CDR3 region: CASSLAPRKGTGELFF. Here the CDR3 DNA reads TGCGCCAGCAGCTTGGCCCCCAGGAAGGGTACCGGGGAGCTGTTTTTT.

V gene TRBV29-1 combines with J gene TRBJ2-2; D is unclear. V gave up 7 bases and J gave up 1 base, with 13 bases separating them. The CDR3 covers 14 residues. CDR1 and CDR2 (germline): SQVTM, ANQGSEA. The CDR3 loop is CSASFRENTGELFF. The CDR3 bases are TGCAGCGCCTCTTTCAGAGAGAACACCGGGGAGCTGTTTTTT.

The chain combines TRBV9 with TRBJ2-6; D not certain. The CDR3 is 17 residues long. Germline V gene data show CDR1 as SGDLS and CDR2 as YYNGEE. Trimming removed 0 bases at V and 1 base at J, with 11 bases between. As DNA, the CDR3 is TGTGCCAGCAGCGTAGGGCAGCGCCCGTCTGGGGCCAACGTCCTGACTTTC. Residues: CASSVGQRPSGANVLTF.

This clonotype has ten or more counts. This chain uses TRBV29-1 with TRBJ1-1; D gene unclear. The germline V gene encodes CDR1 SQVTM and CDR2 ANQGSEA. V lost 1 base to trimming and J lost 0 bases, with 3 bases between them. CDR3 size: 12 residues. The CDR3 sequence is CSVEGVNTEAFF. The CDR3 DNA follows: TGCAGCGTTGAAGGAGTGAACACTGAAGCTTTCTTT.